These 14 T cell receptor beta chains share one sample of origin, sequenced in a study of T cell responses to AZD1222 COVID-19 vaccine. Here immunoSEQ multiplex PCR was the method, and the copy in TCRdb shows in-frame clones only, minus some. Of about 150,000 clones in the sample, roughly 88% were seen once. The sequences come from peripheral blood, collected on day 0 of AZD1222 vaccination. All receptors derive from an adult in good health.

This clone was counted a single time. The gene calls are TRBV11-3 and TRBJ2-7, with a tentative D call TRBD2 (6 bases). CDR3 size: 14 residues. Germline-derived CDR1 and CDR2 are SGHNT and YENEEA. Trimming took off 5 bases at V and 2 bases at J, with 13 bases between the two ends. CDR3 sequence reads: CASSAPSAPYEQYF. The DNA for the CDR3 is TGTGCCAGCAGCGCACCTAGCGCACCCTACGAGCAGTACTTC.

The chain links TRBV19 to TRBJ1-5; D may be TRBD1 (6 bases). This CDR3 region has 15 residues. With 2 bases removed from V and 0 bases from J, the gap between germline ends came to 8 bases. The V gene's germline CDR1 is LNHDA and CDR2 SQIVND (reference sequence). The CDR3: CASSITGYSNQPQHF. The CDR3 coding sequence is TGTGCCAGTAGTATAACAGGGTATAGCAATCAGCCCCAGCATTTT.

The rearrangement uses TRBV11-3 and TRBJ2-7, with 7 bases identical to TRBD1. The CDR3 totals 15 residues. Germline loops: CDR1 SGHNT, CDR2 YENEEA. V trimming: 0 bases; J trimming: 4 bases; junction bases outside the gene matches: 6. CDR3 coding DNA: TGTGCCAGCAGCTTAGATCGGGACAGAGTTTACGAGCAGTACTTC. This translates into CASSLDRDRVYEQYF.

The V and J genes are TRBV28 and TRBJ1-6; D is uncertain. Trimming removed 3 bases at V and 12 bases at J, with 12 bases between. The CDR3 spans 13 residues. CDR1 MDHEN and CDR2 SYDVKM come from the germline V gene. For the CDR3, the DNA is TGTGCCAGCAGTTTTAGAGGGAAGGGACCCCTCCACTTT. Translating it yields CASSFRGKGPLHF. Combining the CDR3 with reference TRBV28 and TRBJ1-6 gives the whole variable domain DVKVTQSSRYLVKRTGEKVFLECVQDMDHENMFWYRQDPGLGLRLIYFSYDVKMKEKGDIPEGYSVSREKKERFSLILESASTNQTSMYLCASSFRGKGPLHFGNGTRLTVT.

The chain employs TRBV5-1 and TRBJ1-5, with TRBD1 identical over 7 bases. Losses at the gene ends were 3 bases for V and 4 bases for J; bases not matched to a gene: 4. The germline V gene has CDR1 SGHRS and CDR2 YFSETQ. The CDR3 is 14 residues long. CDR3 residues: CASSSGTENQPQHF. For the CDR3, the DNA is TGCGCCAGCAGCTCGGGGACAGAGAATCAGCCCCAGCATTTT.

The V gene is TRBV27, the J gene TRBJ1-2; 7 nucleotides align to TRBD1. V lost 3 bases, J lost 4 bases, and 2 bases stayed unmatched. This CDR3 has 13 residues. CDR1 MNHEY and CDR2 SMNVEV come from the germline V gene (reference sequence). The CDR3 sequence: CASSFRQGYGYTF. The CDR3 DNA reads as TGTGCCAGCAGTTTCCGACAGGGCTATGGCTACACCTTC.

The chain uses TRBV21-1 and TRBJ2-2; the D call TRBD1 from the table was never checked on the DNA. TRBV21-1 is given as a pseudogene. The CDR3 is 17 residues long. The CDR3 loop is CASSKAENRAYTGELFF. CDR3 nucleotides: TGTGCCAGCAGCAAAGCGGAGAACAGGGCATACACCGGGGAGCTGTTTTTT.

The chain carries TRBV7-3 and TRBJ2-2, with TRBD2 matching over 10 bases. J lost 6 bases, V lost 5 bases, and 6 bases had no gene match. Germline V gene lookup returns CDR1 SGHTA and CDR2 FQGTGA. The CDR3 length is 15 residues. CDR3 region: CASSRSGRAPGELFF. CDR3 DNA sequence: TGTGCCAGCAGCAGAAGCGGGAGGGCCCCCGGGGAGCTGTTTTTT.

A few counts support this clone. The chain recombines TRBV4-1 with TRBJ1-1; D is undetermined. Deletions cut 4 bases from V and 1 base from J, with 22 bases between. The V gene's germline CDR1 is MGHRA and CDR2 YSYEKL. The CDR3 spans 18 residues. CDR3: CASSPTLFSIPGNTEAFF. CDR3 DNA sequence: TGCGCCAGCAGCCCCACCCTTTTTAGTATTCCTGGGAACACTGAAGCTTTCTTT.

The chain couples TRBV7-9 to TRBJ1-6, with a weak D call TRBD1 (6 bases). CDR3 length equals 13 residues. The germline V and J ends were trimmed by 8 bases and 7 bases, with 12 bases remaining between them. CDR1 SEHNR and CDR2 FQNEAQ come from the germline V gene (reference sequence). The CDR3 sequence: CASGQSINSPLHF. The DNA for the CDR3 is TGTGCCAGCGGACAGTCAATAAATTCACCCCTCCACTTT.

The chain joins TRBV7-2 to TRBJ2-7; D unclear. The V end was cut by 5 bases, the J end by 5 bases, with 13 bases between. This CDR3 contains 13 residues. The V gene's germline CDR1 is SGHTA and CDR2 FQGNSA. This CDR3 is CASSLGSPNEQYF. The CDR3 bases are TGTGCCAGCAGCCTCGGGTCTCCGAACGAGCAGTACTTC. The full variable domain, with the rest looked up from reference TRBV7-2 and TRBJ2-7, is GAGVSQSPSNKVTEKGKDVELRCDPISGHTALYWYRQSLGQGLEFLIYFQGNSAPDKSGLPSDRFSAERTGGSVSTLTIQRTQQEDSAVYLCASSLGSPNEQYFGPGTRLTVT.

The CDR3 here is CASSFGQMNTEAFF. CDR3 coding DNA: TGTGCCAGCAGCTTCGGACAGATGAACACTGAAGCTTTCTTT. The chain uses TRBV7-2 and TRBJ1-1, with D possibly being TRBD1 (6 bases). Germline V lookup: CDR1 SGHTA, CDR2 FQGNSA. Between the trimmed V and J ends, which lost 3 bases and 0 bases, there was a span of 8 bases. This CDR3 has 14 amino acids.

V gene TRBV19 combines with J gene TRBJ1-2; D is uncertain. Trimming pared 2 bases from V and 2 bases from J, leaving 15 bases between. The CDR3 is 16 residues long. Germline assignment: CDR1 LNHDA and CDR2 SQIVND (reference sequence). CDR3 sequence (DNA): TGTGCCAGTAGTATAATGTATAAAGAACGGAACTATGGCTACACCTTC. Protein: CASSIMYKERNYGYTF.

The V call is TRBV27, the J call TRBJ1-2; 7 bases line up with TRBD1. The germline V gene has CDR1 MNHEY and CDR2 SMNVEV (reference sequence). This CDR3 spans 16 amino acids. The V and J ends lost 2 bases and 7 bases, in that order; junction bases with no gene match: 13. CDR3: CASSLKGARGERGYTF. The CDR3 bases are TGTGCCAGCAGTTTAAAGGGGGCCAGGGGAGAGCGTGGCTACACCTTC.